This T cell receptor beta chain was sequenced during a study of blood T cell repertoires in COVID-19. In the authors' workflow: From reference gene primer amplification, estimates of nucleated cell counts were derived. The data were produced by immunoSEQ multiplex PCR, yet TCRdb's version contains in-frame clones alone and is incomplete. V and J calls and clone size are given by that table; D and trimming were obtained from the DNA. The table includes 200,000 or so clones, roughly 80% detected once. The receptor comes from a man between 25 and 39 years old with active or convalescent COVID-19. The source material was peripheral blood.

CDR3 in DNA: TGTGCCAGCAGCGTCGGACTAGCGGCCAAAGAGACCCAGTACTTC. As protein: CASSVGLAAKETQYF. The J gene is TRBJ2-5, the V gene TRBV9, with 10 bases that match TRBD2. V lost 2 bases and J lost 3; bases outside the gene matches: 4. The germline V gene has CDR1 SGDLS and CDR2 YYNGEE. The CDR3 has 15 amino acids.